Listed below are T cell receptor beta chains from one sample, sequenced in a study of cytomegalovirus exposure and HLA in healthy donors. Profiling relied on immunoSEQ multiplex PCR, and the TCRdb table lists in-frame clones only, not all of them. Of some 130,000 clones listed, 65% to 80% were seen once; the top ten hold around 1.6%. The sequenced material came from PBMCs. The origin of the receptors is a human donor in good health. Each CDR3 is given with its conserved first and last residue. The D gene is left open where the match is weak. Expanded clones are given a class, and other clones once, few, many or no size at all.

J	size	V	D	length	DNA	CDR3
TRBJ2-3	-	TRBV5-4	-	16	TGTGCCAGCAGCTTGGAGGGCAGGGGATACACAGATACGCAGTATTTT	CASSLEGRGYTDTQYF
TRBJ2-7	-	TRBV4-1	TRBD2	15	TGCGCCAGCAGCCAAGCTGGCGGGAGACGCTACGAGCAGTACTTC	CASSQAGGRRYEQYF
TRBJ2-3	-	TRBV28	-	14	TGTGCCAGCAGTTGGAGGAAGGAGGCAGATACGCAGTATTTT	CASSWRKEADTQYF
TRBJ2-5	-	TRBV28	TRBD2	14	TGTGCCAGCAGTTTACCTAGCGGCGGGGAGACCCAGTACTTC	CASSLPSGGETQYF
TRBJ2-7	-	TRBV7-9	-	11	TGTGCCAGCAGCACGGCAGGTGAGCAGTACTTC	CASSTAGEQYF
TRBJ1-1	-	TRBV10-3	-	15	TGTGCCATCAGTGAGGCCCAGCTGGGCAACACTGAAGCTTTCTTT	CAISEAQLGNTEAFF
TRBJ2-7	-	TRBV7-9	TRBD2	14	TGTGCCGCCTCCCCGGGACTAGCGGGCTACGAGCAGTACTTC	CAASPGLAGYEQYF
TRBJ1-4	-	TRBV25-1	-	13	TGTGCCAGCAGGGGTCGGGTTAATGAAAAACTGTTTTTT	CASRGRVNEKLFF
TRBJ2-5	-	TRBV27	-	10	TGTGCCAGCGGGGGGGAGACCCAGTACTTC	CASGGETQYF
TRBJ2-7	-	TRBV2	TRBD2	15	TGTGCCAGCAGGTTCGGGACTAGCGGTACCTACGAGCAGTACTTC	CASRFGTSGTYEQYF
TRBJ2-7	few	TRBV4-3	TRBD2	14	TGCGCCAGCAGCCCAGAGCGGGAGGGCCTTCAGAAGTACTTC	CASSPEREGLQKYF
TRBJ2-5	-	TRBV5-1	TRBD1	15	TGCGCCAGCAAAGGGGCAGGGGGCTTTCAAGAGACCCAGTACTTC	CASKGAGGFQETQYF
TRBJ2-5	-	TRBV6-5	-	15	TGTGCCAGCAGTCTCCTGGGGGGGGCGGGGGAGACCCAGTACTTC	CASSLLGGAGETQYF
TRBJ1-3	-	TRBV5-1	-	14	TGCGCCAGCAGCTTGGGGGCAGGGGAGAACACCATATATTTT	CASSLGAGENTIYF
TRBJ2-3	-	TRBV28	TRBD2	16	TGTGCCAGCAGTACCCGACTAGCGGGACTCGCAGATACGCAGTATTTT	CASSTRLAGLADTQYF
TRBJ2-3	-	TRBV7-9	TRBD2	16	TGTGCCAGCAGCTTTATAGCCTCGAGCGGGGCAAATACGCAGTATTTT	CASSFIASSGANTQYF
TRBJ1-1	-	TRBV5-1	-	14	TGCGCCAGCAGCTCGAACAGGGTCGACACTGAAGCTTTCTTT	CASSSNRVDTEAFF
TRBJ2-7	-	TRBV7-2	TRBD2	15	TGTGCCAGCAGCTCCACCGGGACTAGCGCACTAAGGCAGTACTTC	CASSSTGTSALRQYF
TRBJ2-7	-	TRBV29-1	TRBD2	14	TGCAGCGTTGAGGGACTAGCGGGGGACTACGAGCAGTACTTC	CSVEGLAGDYEQYF
TRBJ2-7	-	TRBV7-6	-	15	TGTGCCAGCAGCCCTCTGGACTACCCCCCCTACGAGCAGTACTTC	CASSPLDYPPYEQYF
TRBJ2-5	once	TRBV11-1	TRBD1	14	TGTGCCAGCAGCCGGGACAGGGCAAAAGAGACCCAGTACTTC	CASSRDRAKETQYF
TRBJ1-5	-	TRBV5-6	TRBD1	13	TGTGCCAGCAGCCCAGGGACAGAAGTGCCCCAGCATTTT	CASSPGTEVPQHF
TRBJ2-3	-	TRBV6-5	TRBD2	12	TGTGCCAGCAGCGGGGGAGGGGATACGCAGTATTTT	CASSGGGDTQYF
TRBJ2-5	-	TRBV7-6	-	14	TGTGCCAGCAGCTTTATCTCCCTAGAAGAGACCCAGTACTTC	CASSFISLEETQYF
TRBJ2-3	-	TRBV18	-	14	TGTGCCAGCTCACCAGGGCAGGGATCAGATACGCAGTATTTT	CASSPGQGSDTQYF
TRBJ2-5	few	TRBV18	-	13	TGTGCCAGCTCGCCGGCAGAGGGTGAGACCCAGTACTTC	CASSPAEGETQYF
TRBJ2-7	-	TRBV5-1	TRBD2	15	TGCGCCAGCAGCTTGGAAAGCGGGAACTCCTACGAGCAGTACTTC	CASSLESGNSYEQYF
TRBJ2-7	-	TRBV5-1	TRBD2	15	TGCGCCAGCAGCTTGATAGCGGGAGGGCCAAAGGAGCAGTACTTC	CASSLIAGGPKEQYF
TRBJ1-5	-	TRBV28	-	12	TGTGCCAGCAGTTTTTGGCGGCAGCCCCAGCATTTT	CASSFWRQPQHF
TRBJ1-5	-	TRBV19	-	15	TGTGCCAGTAGTATAGGCAGGGTTGGCAATCAGCCCCAGCATTTT	CASSIGRVGNQPQHF
TRBJ2-7	-	TRBV19	TRBD1	13	TGTGCCAGTAGGGGACAGAGTTCCTACGAGCAGTACTTC	CASRGQSSYEQYF
TRBJ2-2	-	TRBV5-4	-	14	TGTGCCAGCAGCGCGGGGCAGCTCTCCGGGGAGCTGTTTTTT	CASSAGQLSGELFF
TRBJ1-1	-	TRBV4-1	TRBD1	16	TGCGCCAGCAGCCAAGGTTCCGGGACAGATAACACTGAAGCTTTCTTT	CASSQGSGTDNTEAFF
TRBJ2-7	-	TRBV15	-	14	TGTGCCACCAGCAGAGCCCCAGGGTACTACGAGCAGTACTTC	CATSRAPGYYEQYF
TRBJ2-7	few	TRBV5-1	TRBD1	13	TGCGCCAGCAGCTCCCGGGACAGTTACGAGCAGTACTTC	CASSSRDSYEQYF
TRBJ1-1	-	TRBV18	-	14	TGTGCCAGCTCACCGCACGAGTCGGTCACTGAAGCTTTCTTT	CASSPHESVTEAFF
TRBJ2-7	few	TRBV27	-	13	TGTGCCAGCGCGACAACGGGGGTCTACGAGCAGTACTTC	CASATTGVYEQYF
TRBJ2-7	-	TRBV5-1	TRBD2	15	TGCGCCAGCAGGCAAGGGACTAGCGGTTCCTACGAGCAGTACTTC	CASRQGTSGSYEQYF
TRBJ1-2	-	TRBV7-3	TRBD1	14	TGTGCCAGCAGCCCAAAGACAGGGGCCTATGGCTACACCTTC	CASSPKTGAYGYTF
TRBJ2-6	-	TRBV28	TRBD2	17	TGTGCCAGCAGTTCCGCGGGAGGGCCCTCTGGGGCCAACGTCCTGACTTTC	CASSSAGGPSGANVLTF
TRBJ1-3	-	TRBV28	-	15	TGTGCCAGCAGTCCAGACAGGATCATTGGAAACACCATATATTTT	CASSPDRIIGNTIYF
TRBJ2-1	-	TRBV11-2	-	16	TGTGCCAGCAGCTTAGAAGCTAGCACCGCTGGGAATGAGCAGTTCTTC	CASSLEASTAGNEQFF
TRBJ1-6	few	TRBV6-5	TRBD1	15	TGTGCCAGCAGTAGGATCAGGGGGGATAATTCACCCCTCCACTTT	CASSRIRGDNSPLHF
TRBJ1-2	-	TRBV6-6	TRBD1	15	TGTGCCAGCAGTGCCTCGGGGGCAGGGGGCTATGGCTACACCTTC	CASSASGAGGYGYTF
TRBJ1-2	-	TRBV11-3	-	15	TGTGCCAGCAGCTTAGACGCGGGCGTCCTTTATGGCTACACCTTC	CASSLDAGVLYGYTF
TRBJ2-2	-	TRBV11-3	-	15	TGTGCCAGCAGCTTTTCTAGCGCGAACACCGGGGAGCTGTTTTTT	CASSFSSANTGELFF
TRBJ2-5	-	TRBV5-6	-	14	TGTGCCAGCAGCCTCGGGGGAAAACAAGAGACCCAGTACTTC	CASSLGGKQETQYF
TRBJ1-2	once	TRBV27	TRBD1	15	TGTGCCAGCAGTTTCAGCAGGGGGCGCCCCGATGGCTACACCTTC	CASSFSRGRPDGYTF
TRBJ1-3	-	TRBV29-1	-	13	TGCAGCGCCATGACAGGTTCTGGAAACACCATATATTTT	CSAMTGSGNTIYF